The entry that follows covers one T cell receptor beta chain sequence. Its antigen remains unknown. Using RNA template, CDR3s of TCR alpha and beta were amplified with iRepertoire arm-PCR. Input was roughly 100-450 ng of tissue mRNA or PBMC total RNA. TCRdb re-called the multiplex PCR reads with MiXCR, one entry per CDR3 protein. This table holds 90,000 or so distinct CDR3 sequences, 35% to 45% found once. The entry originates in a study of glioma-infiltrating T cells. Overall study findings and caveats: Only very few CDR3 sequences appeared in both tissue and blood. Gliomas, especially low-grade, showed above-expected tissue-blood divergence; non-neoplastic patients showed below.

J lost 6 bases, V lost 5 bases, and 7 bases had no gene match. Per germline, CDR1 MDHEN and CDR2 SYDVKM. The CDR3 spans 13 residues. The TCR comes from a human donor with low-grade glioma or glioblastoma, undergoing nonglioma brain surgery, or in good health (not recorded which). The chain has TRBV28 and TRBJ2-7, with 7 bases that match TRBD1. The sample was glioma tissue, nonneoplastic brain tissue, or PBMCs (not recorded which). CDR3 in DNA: TGTGCCAGCAGTGTGACAGGGTTGTCCGAGCAGTACTTC. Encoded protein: CASSVTGLSEQYF.